The sequence of this TCR beta chain was determined in a study of shared clonotypes between healthy human individuals. The wider study: Samples came from a couple of female and a few male donors aged 18 to 49. CD4 naive and CD4 memory each took three plates per donor, while CD8 naive took two and CD8 memory one. Broader study findings: Despite large depth, sorted-subset datasets appeared incompletely sequenced. Only blood samples were collected, and tissue repertoires likely differ.

The CDR3 totals 15 residues. With 3 bases removed from V and 2 bases from J, the gap between germline ends came to 14 bases. Germline V lookup: CDR1 GTSNPN, CDR2 SVGIG (reference sequence). Profiled with immunoSEQ multiplex PCR; TCRdb holds only in-frame clones, not every one. The profile covers around 1,900,000 clones, with approximately 92% appearing a single time and about 1.6% taken by the ten largest. With regard to this clone: Its antigen is unknown.

Naive CD8 populations comprised CD45RO-negative cells positively selected for CCR7, excluding terminally differentiated effector memory CD45RA+ cells. The sequenced sample was naive CD8+ T cells from PBMCs. The chain employs TRBV30 and TRBJ2-1, with D perhaps matching TRBD1 (5 bases). The sequence derives from a man aged 18-30 years in good health. Some clones in this sample may be carry-over from other donors' samples. This CDR3 is CAWSRVPPAYNEQFF. Written as DNA, the CDR3 is TGTGCCTGGAGCAGGGTCCCACCTGCCTACAATGAGCAGTTCTTC.